This TCR beta chain derives from a study of cytomegalovirus exposure and HLA in healthy donors. The PCR employed 60 Vbeta primers together with 13 Jbeta primers. The repertoire was sequenced with immunoSEQ multiplex PCR; TCRdb's copy has only in-frame clones and lacks some. The sample contains under 150,000 clones, about 66% of which appear only once. Germline V gives CDR1 KGHSH, CDR2 LQKENI. V shed 2 bases and J shed 1 base, with 9 bases lying between them. The CDR3 is made up of 14 amino acids. This clonotype was obtained from a man aged 25 to 45 in good health and CMV-seropositive. The chain is built from TRBV18 and TRBJ2-7; D call uncertain. Material for sequencing was PBMCs. The CDR3 nucleotides read TGTGCCAGCTCACCAAAGGAGCGATCCTACGAGCAGTACTTC. Translated: CASSPKERSYEQYF.